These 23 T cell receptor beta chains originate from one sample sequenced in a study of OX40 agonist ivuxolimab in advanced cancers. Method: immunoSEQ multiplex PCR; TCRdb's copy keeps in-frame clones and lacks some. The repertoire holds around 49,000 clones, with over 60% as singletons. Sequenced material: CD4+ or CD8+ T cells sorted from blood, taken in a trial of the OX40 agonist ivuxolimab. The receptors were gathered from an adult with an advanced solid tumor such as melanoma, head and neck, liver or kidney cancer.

The CDR3 protein is CASSMDQSSYEQYF. In nucleotides, the CDR3 is TGTGCCAGTAGTATGGATCAGTCCTCCTACGAGCAGTACTTC. V gene TRBV19 combines with J gene TRBJ2-7; no reliable D call. The CDR3 runs to 14 residues. The ends were cut back, 3 bases at V and 0 bases at J, with 9 bases in the middle. Germline V lookup: CDR1 LNHDA, CDR2 SQIVND (reference sequence). Full variable domain (remainder filled in from reference TRBV19 and TRBJ2-7): DGGITQSPKYLFRKEGQNVTLSCEQNLNHDAMYWYRQDPGQGLRLIYYSQIVNDFQKGDIAEGYSVSREKKESFPLTVTSAQKNPTAFYLCASSMDQSSYEQYFGPGTRLTVT.

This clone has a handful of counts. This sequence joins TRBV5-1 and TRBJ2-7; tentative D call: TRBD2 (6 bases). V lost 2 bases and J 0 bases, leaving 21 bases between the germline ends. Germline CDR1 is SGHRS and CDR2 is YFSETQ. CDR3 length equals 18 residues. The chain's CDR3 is CASSLRLATAINSYEQYF. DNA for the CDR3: TGCGCCAGCAGCTTACGCCTAGCGACCGCAATCAACTCCTACGAGCAGTACTTC.

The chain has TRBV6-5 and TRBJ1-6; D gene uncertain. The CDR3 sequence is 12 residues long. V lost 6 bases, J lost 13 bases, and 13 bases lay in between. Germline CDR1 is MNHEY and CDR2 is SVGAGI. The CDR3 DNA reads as TGTGCCAGCAGGCTACAAGGCCGGCCCCTCCACTTT. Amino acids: CASRLQGRPLHF.

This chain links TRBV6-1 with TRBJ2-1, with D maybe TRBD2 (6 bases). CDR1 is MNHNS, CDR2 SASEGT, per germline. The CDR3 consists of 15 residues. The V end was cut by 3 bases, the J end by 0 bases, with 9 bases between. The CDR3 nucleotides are TGTGCCAGCAGTGAGGGGGGTTTCTCCTACAATGAGCAGTTCTTC. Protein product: CASSEGGFSYNEQFF.

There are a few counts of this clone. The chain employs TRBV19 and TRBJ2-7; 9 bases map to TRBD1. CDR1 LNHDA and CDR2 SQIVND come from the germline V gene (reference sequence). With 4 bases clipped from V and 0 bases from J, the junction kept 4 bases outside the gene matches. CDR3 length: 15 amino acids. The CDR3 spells CASSTGTGNSYEQYF. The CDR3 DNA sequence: TGTGCCAGTAGTACGGGGACAGGGAACTCCTACGAGCAGTACTTC.

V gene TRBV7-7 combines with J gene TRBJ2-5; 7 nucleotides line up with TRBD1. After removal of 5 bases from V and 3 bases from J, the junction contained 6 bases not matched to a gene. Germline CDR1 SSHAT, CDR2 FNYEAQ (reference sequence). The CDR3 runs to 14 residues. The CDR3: CASSVRGQKETQYF. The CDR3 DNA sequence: TGTGCCAGCAGCGTTAGGGGACAGAAAGAGACCCAGTACTTC. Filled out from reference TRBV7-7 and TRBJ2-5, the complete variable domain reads GAGVSQSPRYKVTKRGQDVTLRCDPISSHATLYWYQQALGQGPEFLTYFNYEAQPDKSGLPSDRFSAERPEGSISTLTIQRTEQRDSAMYRCASSVRGQKETQYFGPGTRLLVL.

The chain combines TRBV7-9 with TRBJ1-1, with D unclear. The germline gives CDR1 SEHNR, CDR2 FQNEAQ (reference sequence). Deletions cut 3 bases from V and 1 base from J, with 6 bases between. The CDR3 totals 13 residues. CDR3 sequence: CASSLVGNTEAFF. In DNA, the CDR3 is TGTGCCAGCAGCTTGGTTGGGAACACTGAAGCTTTCTTT.

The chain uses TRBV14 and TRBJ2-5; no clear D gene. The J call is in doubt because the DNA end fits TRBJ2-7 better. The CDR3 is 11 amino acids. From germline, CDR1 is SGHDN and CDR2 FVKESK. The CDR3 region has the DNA TGTGCCAGCAGCCTCAGCTACGAGCAGTACTTC. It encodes CASSLSYEQYF.

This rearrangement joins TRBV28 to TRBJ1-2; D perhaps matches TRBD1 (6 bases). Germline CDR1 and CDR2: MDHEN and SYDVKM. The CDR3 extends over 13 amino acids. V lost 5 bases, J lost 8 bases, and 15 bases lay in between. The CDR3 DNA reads TGTGCCAGCAGTCTCAGGGGATGGGGCGGCTACACCTTC. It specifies CASSLRGWGGYTF.

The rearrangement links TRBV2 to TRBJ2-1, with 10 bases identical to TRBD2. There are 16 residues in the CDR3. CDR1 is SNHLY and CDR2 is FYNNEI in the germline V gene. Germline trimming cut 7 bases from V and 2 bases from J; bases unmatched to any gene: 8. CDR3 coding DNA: TGTGCCAGCACACAGACTAGCGGGTCTACCTACAATGAGCAGTTCTTC. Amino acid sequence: CASTQTSGSTYNEQFF. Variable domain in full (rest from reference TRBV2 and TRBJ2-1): EPEVTQTPSHQVTQMGQEVILRCVPISNHLYFYWYRQILGQKVEFLVSFYNNEISEKSEIFDDQFSVERPDGSNFTLKIRSTKLEDSAMYFCASTQTSGSTYNEQFFGPGTRLTVL.

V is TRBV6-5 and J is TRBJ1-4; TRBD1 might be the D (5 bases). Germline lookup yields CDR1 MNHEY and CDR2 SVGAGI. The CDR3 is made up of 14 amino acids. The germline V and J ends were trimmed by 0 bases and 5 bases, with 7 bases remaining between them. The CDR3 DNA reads TGTGCCAGCAGTTACTCGGGGGGAAATGAAAAACTGTTTTTT. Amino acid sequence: CASSYSGGNEKLFF.

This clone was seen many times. In DNA, the CDR3 is TGTGCCAGCAGTTTACTCGAAGCGGAGACCCAGTACTTC. Translated, it gives CASSLLEAETQYF. V gene TRBV27 combines with J gene TRBJ2-5; D gene unclear. The CDR3 is made up of 13 amino acids. Trimming cost V 2 bases and J 5 bases, with 9 bases left between them. Per germline, CDR1 MNHEY and CDR2 SMNVEV (reference sequence).

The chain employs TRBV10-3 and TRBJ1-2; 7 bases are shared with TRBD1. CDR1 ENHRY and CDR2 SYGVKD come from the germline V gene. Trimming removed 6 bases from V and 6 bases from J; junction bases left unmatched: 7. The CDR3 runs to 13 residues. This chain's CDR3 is CAISRGQSNGYTF. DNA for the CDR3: TGTGCCATCAGCCGGGGACAGTCCAATGGCTACACCTTC.

The CDR3 spells CASSSQGSGETQYF. The CDR3 bases are TGTGCCAGCTCGTCACAGGGATCAGGAGAGACCCAGTACTTC. The chain uses TRBV18 and TRBJ2-5; the D gene is possibly TRBD1 (6 bases). Germline CDR1 KGHSH, CDR2 LQKENI. The V end lost 6 bases, the J end lost 4 bases, and 15 bases lay between the germline ends. The CDR3 loop spans 14 amino acids.

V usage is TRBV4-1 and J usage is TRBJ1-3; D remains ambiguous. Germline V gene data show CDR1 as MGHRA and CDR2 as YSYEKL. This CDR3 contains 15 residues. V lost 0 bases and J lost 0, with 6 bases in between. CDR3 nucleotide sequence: TGCGCCAGCAGCCAAGAAGAGTTCTCTGGAAACACCATATATTTT. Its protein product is CASSQEEFSGNTIYF.

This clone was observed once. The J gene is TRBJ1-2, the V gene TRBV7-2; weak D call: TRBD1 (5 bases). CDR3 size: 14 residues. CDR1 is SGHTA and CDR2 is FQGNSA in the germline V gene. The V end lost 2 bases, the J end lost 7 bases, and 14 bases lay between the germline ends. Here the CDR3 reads CASSLTRGTGGYTF. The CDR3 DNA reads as TGTGCCAGCAGCTTAACCCGAGGGACCGGTGGCTACACCTTC.

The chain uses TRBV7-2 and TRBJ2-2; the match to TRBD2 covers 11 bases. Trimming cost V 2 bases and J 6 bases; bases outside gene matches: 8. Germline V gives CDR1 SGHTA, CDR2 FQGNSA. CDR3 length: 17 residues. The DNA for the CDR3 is TGTGCCAGCAGCTTAACACTAGCGGGAGTGCGCGCCGGGGAGCTGTTTTTT. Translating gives CASSLTLAGVRAGELFF.

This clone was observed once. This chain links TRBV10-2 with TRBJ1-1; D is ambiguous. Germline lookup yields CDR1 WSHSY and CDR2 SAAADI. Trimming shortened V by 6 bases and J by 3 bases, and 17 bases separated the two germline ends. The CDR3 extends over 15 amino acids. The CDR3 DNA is TGCGCCAGCAGGGCCAGATCTTCCTGGGACACTGAAGCTTTCTTT. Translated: CASRARSSWDTEAFF.

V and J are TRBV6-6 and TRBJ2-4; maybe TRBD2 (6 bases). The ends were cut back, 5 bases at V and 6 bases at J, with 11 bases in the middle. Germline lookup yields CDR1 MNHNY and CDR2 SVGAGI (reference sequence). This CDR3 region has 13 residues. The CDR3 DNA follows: TGTGCCAGCAGTACCTTGCGGGGAAACATTCAGTACTTC. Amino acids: CASSTLRGNIQYF.

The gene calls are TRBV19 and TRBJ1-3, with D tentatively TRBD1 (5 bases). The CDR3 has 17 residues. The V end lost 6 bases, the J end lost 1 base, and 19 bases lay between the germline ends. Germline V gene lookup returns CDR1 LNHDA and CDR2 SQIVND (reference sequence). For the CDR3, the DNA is TGTGCCAGTAGGAAAGCTACAGGAACCCTATCTGGAAACACCATATATTTT. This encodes CASRKATGTLSGNTIYF.

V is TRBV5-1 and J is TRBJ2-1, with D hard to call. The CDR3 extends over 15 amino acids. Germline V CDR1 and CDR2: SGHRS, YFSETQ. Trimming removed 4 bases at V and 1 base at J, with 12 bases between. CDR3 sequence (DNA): TGCGCCAGCAGCCTCCAATACCAATCCTACAATGAGCAGTTCTTC. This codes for CASSLQYQSYNEQFF.

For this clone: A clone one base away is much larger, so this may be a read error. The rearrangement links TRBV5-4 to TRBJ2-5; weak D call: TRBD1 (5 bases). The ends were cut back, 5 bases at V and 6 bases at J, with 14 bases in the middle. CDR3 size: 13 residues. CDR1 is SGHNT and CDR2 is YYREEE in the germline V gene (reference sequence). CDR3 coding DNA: TGTGCCAGCAGTCCAAAGGGGTCCAAGACCCAGTACTTC. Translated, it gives CASSPKGSKTQYF.

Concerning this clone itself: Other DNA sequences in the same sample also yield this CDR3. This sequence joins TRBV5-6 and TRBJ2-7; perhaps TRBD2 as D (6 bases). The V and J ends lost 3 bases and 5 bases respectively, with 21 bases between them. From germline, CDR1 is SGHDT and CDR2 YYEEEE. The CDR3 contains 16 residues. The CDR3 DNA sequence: TGTGCCAGCAGCTCCCTAGTACGACGGGAGACGAACGAGCAGTACTTC. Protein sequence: CASSSLVRRETNEQYF.